The entry below gives a single T cell receptor (beta chain) sequence along with its context. Its antigen remains undetermined. No base qualities exist here, and no much larger clone lies one base off it. This sample is drawn from a study of vaccination effects on CD4 cells after COVID-19 (dated by TCRdb to 2021 to 2024). About the investigation overall: Two doses of either the BNT162b2 or the mRNA-1273 mRNA SARS-CoV-2 vaccine were administered to participants. SARS-CoV-2 spike-specific CD4+ TCR repertoires were compared before and after mRNA vaccination in COVID-19 convalescent patients and in infection-naive vaccine recipients. The full study included some eleven COVID-19 convalescent patients and a few SARS-CoV-2-naive healthy vaccine recipients. Pre-vaccine samples were drawn from a couple of convalescent patients 16 days and one week before the first dose, at 142 and 148 days after COVID-19 diagnosis. Cultures from other donors in the study were sequenced using the Oncomine TCR Beta short-read assay on an Illumina iSeq 100.

Study-wide findings and limitations: Among convalescent patients, the spike-reactive repertoire after vaccination was made up mainly of new vaccine-induced clones that were largely distinct from the clones induced by infection. At late post-vaccination timepoints, both infection-induced and vaccine-induced clones showed marked clonal contraction, consistent with waning T cell responses. Limitations of the study were the small number of convalescent patients and the absence of early post-infection timepoints.

To identify antigen-specific CD4+ T cell clonotypes by their expansion, the ViraFEST assay first stimulated PBMC with viral peptide pools and then applied TCR sequencing. After approximately 11 days of culture, CD4+ T cells were isolated with the EasySep CD4+ T cell isolation kit. PCR-confirmed SARS-CoV-2 infection had occurred in convalescent patients between March and December 2020, before the Alpha, Beta and Delta variants emerged in the United States. Some 2 million PBMC per well were cultured with 8.5 to 10 ug/ml peptides in IMDM containing 5% human AB serum, roughly 9.5 IU/ml IL-2 and gentamicin. On days 3 and 7, half of the culture medium was replaced with fresh IL-2-containing medium. Unless otherwise noted, each peptide stimulation condition was cultured in triplicate wells. PBMC were separated from whole blood using Ficoll-Paque Plus gradient centrifugation and were then either cryopreserved at -140C or used fresh. The spike proteins of SARS-CoV-2 and of the common cold coronaviruses HCoV-NL63, HCoV-OC43 and HCoV-229E were spanned by overlapping peptide pools. The QIAamp micro DNA kit was used to extract genomic DNA from the cultured CD4+ T cells.

The library relied on the immunoSEQ multiplex PCR assay. TCR beta CDR3 sequencing was performed on DNA from the cultured, isolated CD4+ T cells. In the authors' own workflow: Non-productive TCR sequences were removed, reads were trimmed to the CDR3 region, and CDR3s of at least 7 amino acids were retained. Antigen-specific clonotypes were identified using the MANAFEST web app by comparison of expansion in peptide wells against reference cultures. Positive clones required FDR<0.05 expansion versus reference and all other wells, odds ratio above 5, and frequency above 0.1% in two replicate wells. Cross-reactive clonotypes were defined as significantly expanded in SARS-CoV-2 spike wells and in at least one common cold coronavirus spike condition. Using the stringdist R package, CDR3 similarity was measured by Levenshtein distance, and unrooted trees were constructed with ape in R 3.6.1. Here the immuneACCESS table is served through TCRdb, limited to in-frame sequences with V and J called. Missing clones are a known gap in these copies; in checked studies unresolved V genes cover under half, and the rest lacks a known reason. V and J calls and clone size follow that table, whereas D and trimming were derived from the DNA. In this sample the table shows 35,000 to 45,000 clones, 70% to 80% of which occur a single time. Of the sample, about a sixth falls within the top ten clones.

The sequence was obtained from a human donor who had a prior SARS-CoV-2 infection. Source: CD4+ T cells from PBMCs cultured with HCoV-NL63 spike peptides, taken before COVID-19 vaccination. In the paper's terms, the cell subset or site label means: HCoV-NL63 spike overlapping peptide pool stimulation.

This receptor has the CDR3 CASSERENYGYTF. Read as DNA, the sequence is TGTGCCAGCAGTGAAAGGGAGAACTATGGCTACACCTTC. The chain uses TRBV6-1 and TRBJ1-2, with an unclear D gene assignment. The germline V gene sets CDR1 to MNHNS and CDR2 to SASEGT. Deletion took 2 bases off V and 2 bases off J, with a span of 6 bases between the germline ends. Taken from cysteine to phenylalanine, the CDR3 has 13 residues. Here the CDR3 DNA is all that survives: 39 bases in frame from base 1.